The rows below give T cell receptor beta chains drawn from one sample of a study of control samples from healthy donors and cancer patients. Sequenced by immunoSEQ multiplex PCR; TCRdb stores in-frame clones only, minus some. The sample holds just over 90,000 clones, roughly nine tenths seen once. Material: blood. Source of these receptors: a woman in her forties or fifties in good health. The conserved cysteine and the conserved F or W are not part of the CDR3 here.

V,J,length,CDR3
TRBV5-1,TRBJ1-2,11,ASSAGQGYGYT
TRBV5-1,TRBJ1-6,12,ASSLPRGDSPLH
TRBV3-1/TRBV3-2,TRBJ2-5,11,ASSHGAWETQY
TRBV6-5,TRBJ1-1,9,ASTKGGWAF
TRBV10-3,TRBJ2-3,15,AISESFVAGGVDTQY
TRBV5-1,TRBJ2-3,15,ASSLGLAGGSGDTQY
TRBV5-4,TRBJ1-3,13,ASSQQGLSGNTIY
TRBV5-1,TRBJ2-7,13,ASSLVPGVTYEQY
TRBV19,TRBJ1-6,12,ASGQGLGNSPLH
TRBV6-2/TRBV6-3,TRBJ2-1,20,ASSHASSSGRLSFRTYNEQF
TRBV6-5,TRBJ2-7,12,ASASSGGPYEQY
TRBV15,TRBJ2-3,10,ATSLMRGPQY
TRBV19,TRBJ1-3,12,ASSSDRPGNTIY
TRBV6-6,TRBJ2-1,14,ASSYSDRAVDNEQF